This TCR beta chain appears in the sequencing data of a study of control samples from healthy donors and cancer patients. Some clones are missing from TCRdb's copy, which holds only in-frame ones; the method was immunoSEQ multiplex PCR. The sample contains about 130,000 clones, roughly 94% of which appear only once. The CDR3 runs to 17 residues. Trimming stripped 1 base from V and 0 bases from J, with 14 bases between. Looked up from germline, CDR1 is SGHDT and CDR2 is YYEEEE. The chain joins TRBV5-6 to TRBJ1-3; a possible D gene is TRBD1 (6 bases). This clonotype was obtained from a man in his fifties or sixties with colorectal cancer. The specimen was PBMCs. In nucleotides, the CDR3 is TGTGCCAGCAGCTTGATCAGGGGCAGGGACTCTGGAAACACCATATATTTT. Translated, it gives CASSLIRGRDSGNTIYF.